The 4 T cell receptor beta chains below were found in one sample sequenced in a study of cytomegalovirus exposure and HLA in healthy donors. Sequencing was performed with immunoSEQ multiplex PCR; in TCRdb, only in-frame clones are kept and a portion is missing. In the table there are tens of thousands of clones, roughly 94% of which are singletons. The specimen was PBMCs. The receptors here all came from a man aged 18 to 35 in good health and CMV-seropositive.

The V and J genes are TRBV28 and TRBJ1-5; D uncertain. This CDR3 has 16 amino acids. Looked up from germline, CDR1 is MDHEN and CDR2 is SYDVKM. V was cut by 5 bases and J by 6 bases, with 20 bases left in between. The CDR3 is CASSLPTELGPQPQHF. CDR3 nucleotides: TGTGCCAGCAGTCTCCCCACAGAGCTGGGCCCTCAGCCCCAGCATTTT.

The V call is TRBV27, the J call TRBJ2-7, with D perhaps TRBD1 (5 bases). V shed 0 bases and J shed 4 bases, with 10 bases lying between them. CDR1 and CDR2 from the germline V gene are MNHEY and SMNVEV (reference sequence). This CDR3 has 14 amino acids. The CDR3 sequence is CASSLSPQGYEQYF. As DNA, the CDR3 is TGTGCCAGCAGTTTATCACCCCAGGGTTACGAGCAGTACTTC.

The J gene is TRBJ1-5, the V gene TRBV2, with 8 bases lining up with TRBD1. Germline V gene sequence: CDR1 SNHLY, CDR2 FYNNEI. CDR3 size: 16 residues. The ends lost 8 bases at V and 4 bases at J; junction bases unmatched: 13. The CDR3 here is CASRRQEDRANQPQHF. Written as DNA, the CDR3 is TGTGCCAGCCGGCGACAAGAGGACAGGGCAAATCAGCCCCAGCATTTT. The full variable domain, its missing parts supplied by reference TRBV2 and TRBJ1-5, is EPEVTQTPSHQVTQMGQEVILRCVPISNHLYFYWYRQILGQKVEFLVSFYNNEISEKSEIFDDQFSVERPDGSNFTLKIRSTKLEDSAMYFCASRRQEDRANQPQHFGDGTRLSIL.

The chain joins TRBV7-8 to TRBJ2-3; possible D gene TRBD1, 5 bases. CDR3 length: 16 amino acids. In germline, CDR1 is SGHVS, CDR2 FQNEAQ. The V gene lost 3 bases and the J gene lost 0 bases, with 13 bases spanning the gap. The CDR3 sequence is CASSFRQFSSTDTQYF. In DNA, the CDR3 is TGTGCCAGCAGCTTTAGACAGTTTTCTAGCACAGATACGCAGTATTTT.